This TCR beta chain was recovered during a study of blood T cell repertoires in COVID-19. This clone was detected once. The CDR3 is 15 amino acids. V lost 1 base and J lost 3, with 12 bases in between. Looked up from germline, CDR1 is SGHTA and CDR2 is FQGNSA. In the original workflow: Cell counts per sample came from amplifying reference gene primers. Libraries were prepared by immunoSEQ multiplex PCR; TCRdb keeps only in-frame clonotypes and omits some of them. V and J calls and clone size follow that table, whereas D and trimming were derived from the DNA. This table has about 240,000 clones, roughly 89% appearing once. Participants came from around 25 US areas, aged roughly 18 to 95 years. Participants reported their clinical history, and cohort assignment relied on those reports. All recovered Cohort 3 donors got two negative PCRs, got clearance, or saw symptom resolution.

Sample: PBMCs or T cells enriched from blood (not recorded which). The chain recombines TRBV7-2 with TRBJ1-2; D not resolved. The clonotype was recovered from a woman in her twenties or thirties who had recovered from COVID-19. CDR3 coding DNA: TGTGCCAGCAGCTTAGATGGAGTAGTCTACTATGGCTACACCTTC. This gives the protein CASSLDGVVYYGYTF. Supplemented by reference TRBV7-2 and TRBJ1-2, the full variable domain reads GAGVSQSPSNKVTEKGKDVELRCDPISGHTALYWYRQSLGQGLEFLIYFQGNSAPDKSGLPSDRFSAERTGGSVSTLTIQRTQQEDSAVYLCASSLDGVVYYGYTFGSGTRLTVV.